The present entry profiles one TCR beta chain with its context. The ends were cut back, 3 bases at V and 9 bases at J, with 15 bases in the middle. This CDR3 is built from 14 residues. Germline CDR1 LNHDA, CDR2 SQIVND (reference sequence). The entry originates in a study of control samples from healthy donors and cancer patients. Assay: immunoSEQ multiplex PCR; the TCRdb copy retains only in-frame clones and omits some. The sample includes about 140,000 clones, about 91% of them seen just once. The gene calls are TRBV19 and TRBJ2-1, with D perhaps assigned TRBD1 or TRBD2 (5 bases each). The sample comprised blood. This clonotype originated in a man younger than 35 in good health. CDR3 loop: CASSIVPVGGEQFF. In DNA, the CDR3 is TGTGCCAGTAGTATTGTGCCTGTTGGGGGTGAGCAGTTCTTC.